These 28 T cell receptor beta chains were all obtained from the same sample, sequenced in a study of CD8+ T cells in alopecia areata. Investigators isolated RNA and reverse transcribed it into cDNA to act as the sequencing template. Profiled with immunoSEQ multiplex PCR; TCRdb holds only in-frame clones, not every one. The sample consists of 150,000 or so clones, more than 40% of them appearing once. Sample: CD4+ T cells sorted from blood. The receptors shown here come from a human donor with alopecia areata.

The chain links TRBV30 to TRBJ2-3; 12 bases agree with TRBD2. With 1 base clipped from V and 5 bases from J, the junction kept 4 bases outside the gene matches. Germline-derived CDR1 and CDR2 are GTSNPN and SVGIG (reference sequence). The CDR3 is made up of 15 amino acids. This CDR3 reads CAWSALAGGVDTQYF. Written as DNA, the CDR3 is TGTGCCTGGAGTGCACTAGCGGGAGGAGTAGATACGCAGTATTTT. Supplemented by reference TRBV30 and TRBJ2-3, the full variable domain reads SQTIHQWPATLVQPVGSPLSLECTVEGTSNPNLYWYRQAAGRGLQLLFYSVGIGQISSEVPQNLSASRPQDRQFILSSKKLLLSDSGFYLCAWSALAGGVDTQYFGPGTRLTVL.

V and J are TRBV29-1 and TRBJ2-7; TRBD2 matches 10 bases. Losses at the gene ends were 7 bases for V and 3 bases for J; bases not matched to a gene: 9. The germline gives CDR1 SQVTM, CDR2 ANQGSEA. The CDR3 totals 14 residues. DNA of the CDR3: TGCAGCGCGGGGCTAGCGGGAGTCTACTACGAGCAGTACTTC. This gives the protein CSAGLAGVYYEQYF.

The V gene is TRBV29-1, the J gene TRBJ2-7; 9 nucleotides match TRBD1. V was pared by 7 bases and J by 3 bases, with 4 bases of the junction left unmatched. The CDR3 is 12 amino acids. Germline CDR1 SQVTM, CDR2 ANQGSEA. The CDR3 loop reads CSAGQGIYEQYF. In DNA form, the CDR3 reads TGCAGCGCTGGACAGGGGATCTACGAGCAGTACTTC.

The J gene is TRBJ1-2, the V gene TRBV25-1, with D hard to call. The V end lost 4 bases, the J end lost 2 bases, and 8 bases lay between the germline ends. The CDR3 spans 13 residues. The germline gives CDR1 MGHDK, CDR2 SYGVNS. CDR3 protein: CASSVEWNYGYTF. The CDR3 DNA follows: TGTGCCAGCAGTGTCGAGTGGAACTATGGCTACACCTTC.

This clone was recorded a few times. The gene calls are TRBV29-1 and TRBJ2-3; no clear D gene. Germline V gene data show CDR1 as SQVTM and CDR2 as ANQGSEA. This CDR3 contains 12 residues. The V end lost 4 bases, the J end lost 2 bases, and 7 bases lay between the germline ends. CDR3 in DNA: TGCAGCGTTGGACATTTCACAGATACGCAGTATTTT. Residues: CSVGHFTDTQYF.

The rearrangement links TRBV2 to TRBJ2-1; maybe TRBD2 (6 bases). V shed 2 bases and J shed 4 bases, with 15 bases lying between them. CDR3 length: 16 residues. CDR1 is SNHLY, CDR2 FYNNEI, per germline. The chain's CDR3 is CASSEFTSQTYNEQFF. The CDR3 DNA sequence: TGTGCCAGCAGTGAATTCACTAGCCAAACTTACAATGAGCAGTTCTTC.

The rearrangement uses TRBV9 and TRBJ2-2; 11 nucleotides line up with TRBD2. The CDR3 totals 15 residues. J was trimmed by 9 bases and V by 5 bases; bases with no gene match: 9. Germline V lookup: CDR1 SGDLS, CDR2 YYNGEE. CDR3 amino acids: CASSASGTSGRELFF. The CDR3 region has the DNA TGTGCCAGCAGTGCATCCGGGACTAGCGGTAGGGAGCTGTTTTTT.

The chain joins TRBV2 to TRBJ2-7, with D uncertain. The CDR3 is 14 residues long. Germline V gives CDR1 SNHLY, CDR2 FYNNEI. Between the trimmed V and J ends, which lost 2 bases and 7 bases, there was a span of 15 bases. CDR3 nucleotide sequence: TGTGCCAGCAGTGAATTGTACTCCAAGCCAGAGCAGTACTTC. Residues: CASSELYSKPEQYF.

This rearrangement joins TRBV18 to TRBJ1-5; D not certain. This CDR3 is built from 13 residues. Germline CDR1 is KGHSH and CDR2 is LQKENI. V dropped 3 bases and J dropped 6 bases, with 9 bases sitting between them. CDR3 loop: CASSPGSTQPQHF. CDR3 nucleotide sequence: TGTGCCAGCTCACCTGGCTCGACTCAGCCCCAGCATTTT. The whole variable domain, filled in from reference TRBV18 and TRBJ1-5, reads NAGVMQNPRHLVRRRGQEARLRCSPMKGHSHVYWYRQLPEEGLKFMVYLQKENIIDESGMPKERFSAEFPKEGPSILRIQQVVRGDSAAYFCASSPGSTQPQHFGDGTRLSIL.

The sample holds a few counts of this clone. The rearrangement uses TRBV4-1 and TRBJ2-5; D unclear. Germline CDR1 MGHRA, CDR2 YSYEKL. The V end was cut by 6 bases, the J end by 5 bases, with 16 bases between. The CDR3 is made up of 14 amino acids. This CDR3 reads CASSEKNSEETQYF. CDR3 DNA sequence: TGCGCCAGCAGTGAAAAGAATTCGGAGGAGACCCAGTACTTC.

The chain joins TRBV27 to TRBJ2-3; 7 bases align to TRBD2. Germline V CDR1 and CDR2: MNHEY, SMNVEV (reference sequence). This CDR3 is 15 amino acids long. V shed 2 bases and J 2 bases; nucleotides not matched to a gene: 4. The CDR3, as DNA: TGTGCCAGCAGTTTACGAGCGGGGCCCACAGATACGCAGTATTTT. It translates to CASSLRAGPTDTQYF.

The sample holds a few counts of this clone. V and J are TRBV7-2 and TRBJ2-7; D is tentatively TRBD1 or TRBD2 (5 bases each). This CDR3 has 15 residues. Germline-derived CDR1 and CDR2 are SGHTA and FQGNSA. V was pared by 5 bases and J by 2 bases, with 16 bases between. The CDR3 nucleotides read TGTGCCAGCAGCCCTGACCCGGGGACCGCCTACGAGCAGTACTTC. Amino acid sequence: CASSPDPGTAYEQYF.

This clone has only one observation. The rearrangement joins TRBV27 to TRBJ2-4; TRBD2 matches at 12 bases. With V trimmed by 5 bases and J by 2 bases, 13 bases remained unmatched. Per germline, CDR1 MNHEY and CDR2 SMNVEV (reference sequence). The CDR3 totals 19 residues. The CDR3 protein is CASSPGLAGGPSTKNIQYF. For the CDR3, the DNA is TGTGCCAGCAGTCCGGGACTAGCGGGCGGTCCTTCGACCAAAAACATTCAGTACTTC.

The V gene is TRBV28, the J gene TRBJ1-1; D possibly corresponds to TRBD1 (5 bases). With 6 bases removed from V and 6 bases from J, the gap between germline ends came to 14 bases. CDR3 length equals 13 residues. Germline assignment: CDR1 MDHEN and CDR2 SYDVKM. Here the CDR3 DNA reads TGTGCCAGCAGGATGGGGCACGTATCTGAAGCTTTCTTT. Translation gives CASRMGHVSEAFF.

This clone has more than one count but fewer than ten. The chain employs TRBV13 and TRBJ2-1, with D perhaps matching TRBD2 (5 bases). The V and J ends lost 0 bases and 8 bases respectively, with 14 bases between them. Germline CDR1 reads PRHDT; CDR2 reads FYEKMQ (reference sequence). This CDR3 has 15 residues. The CDR3 here is CASSLGPGIVDEQFF. DNA for the CDR3: TGTGCCAGCAGCTTAGGTCCCGGGATTGTTGATGAGCAGTTCTTC.

This chain uses TRBV5-4 with TRBJ2-3; 7 positions agree with TRBD2. The CDR3 spans 13 residues. Germline lookup yields CDR1 SGHNT and CDR2 YYREEE (reference sequence). V dropped 4 bases and J dropped 4; count of bases not matched to a gene: 3. CDR3 nucleotide sequence: TGTGCCAGCAGCGGGAGGGTCTCAGATACGCAGTATTTT. Its protein product is CASSGRVSDTQYF.

This clone has just a few counts. This chain uses TRBV5-1 with TRBJ2-1, with D possibly being TRBD1 (5 bases). Germline V lookup: CDR1 SGHRS, CDR2 YFSETQ. The CDR3 spans 14 residues. V was cut by 0 bases and J by 6 bases, with 10 bases left in between. DNA of the CDR3: TGCGCCAGCAGCTTGGAACAGACAGCCAATGAGCAGTTCTTC. Protein product: CASSLEQTANEQFF.

The chain uses TRBV5-1 and TRBJ2-5; TRBD2 agrees at 13 bases. The trim removed 5 bases at V and 3 bases at J, leaving 4 bases unmatched. The CDR3 consists of 15 residues. The germline V gene encodes CDR1 SGHRS and CDR2 YFSETQ. Here the CDR3 reads CASRPGLAGEETQYF. The CDR3 DNA follows: TGCGCCAGCAGACCCGGACTAGCGGGAGAAGAGACCCAGTACTTC.

The sample holds a few counts of this clone. The chain carries TRBV29-1 and TRBJ1-2; 8 bases are a match to TRBD1. This CDR3 region has 14 residues. The J segment lost 6 bases and the V segment lost 3 bases, leaving 9 bases of the junction unmatched. Germline CDR1 and CDR2: SQVTM and ANQGSEA. The DNA for the CDR3 is TGCAGCGTTGAGGCCCCCAGGGGGCGGGATGGCTACACCTTC. It codes for CSVEAPRGRDGYTF.

The chain carries TRBV7-9 and TRBJ2-3, with 9 positions matching TRBD2. V was pared by 6 bases and J by 6 bases, with 13 bases of the junction left unmatched. Germline V gene data show CDR1 as SEHNR and CDR2 as FQNEAQ (reference sequence). This CDR3 contains 16 residues. DNA for the CDR3: TGTGCCAGCAGGTATCCACCCGGGACTAGCTCGGATACGCAGTATTTT. Protein sequence: CASRYPPGTSSDTQYF. The variable domain in full, completed from reference TRBV7-9 and TRBJ2-3, reads DTGVSQNPRHKITKRGQNVTFRCDPISEHNRLYWYRQTLGQGPEFLTYFQNEAQLEKSRLLSDRFSAERPKGSFSTLEIQRTEQGDSAMYLCASRYPPGTSSDTQYFGPGTRLTVL.

This chain connects TRBV5-1 to TRBJ1-2; D gene uncertain. The CDR3 covers 13 residues. V shed 0 bases and J shed 14 bases, with 17 bases lying between them. Germline V gene lookup returns CDR1 SGHRS and CDR2 YFSETQ. CDR3 region: CASSLVSPAAGTF. CDR3 nucleotide sequence: TGCGCCAGCAGCTTGGTTTCGCCGGCGGCTGGGACCTTC.

This rearrangement joins TRBV18 to TRBJ2-7; D is perhaps TRBD1 (6 bases). The germline CDR1 and CDR2 sequences are KGHSH and LQKENI. Trimming took off 3 bases at V and 2 bases at J, with 14 bases between the two ends. The CDR3 contains 15 residues. The CDR3: CASSPRQVLTYEQYF. Written as DNA, the CDR3 is TGTGCCAGCTCACCGAGACAGGTCCTTACCTACGAGCAGTACTTC.

This clone appeared a single time. The gene calls are TRBV4-1 and TRBJ2-1; weak D call: TRBD2 (5 bases). Germline CDR1 MGHRA, CDR2 YSYEKL. The CDR3 has 15 amino acids. Trimming pared 6 bases from V and 2 bases from J, leaving 14 bases between. CDR3 sequence: CASRSTKTPYNEQFF. DNA for the CDR3: TGCGCCAGCAGGTCGACTAAGACTCCCTACAATGAGCAGTTCTTC.

This clone turned up a few times. The gene calls are TRBV29-1 and TRBJ2-6; TRBD2 agrees at 7 bases. Germline V CDR1 and CDR2: SQVTM, ANQGSEA. The CDR3 contains 15 residues. The V and J ends lost 4 bases and 0 bases, in that order; junction bases with no gene match: 3. The CDR3 region has the DNA TGCAGCGTTGCGGGGGGAAACTCTGGGGCCAACGTCCTGACTTTC. Translation gives CSVAGGNSGANVLTF.

CDR3 nucleotides: TGTGCCAGCAGTTTTATGGCGGGAGCAACAGATACGCAGTATTTT. Its protein is CASSFMAGATDTQYF. This chain joins TRBV28 and TRBJ2-3; 7 bases fit TRBD2. Germline V gene lookup returns CDR1 MDHEN and CDR2 SYDVKM. This CDR3 region has 15 residues. V shed 3 bases and J 3 bases; nucleotides not matched to a gene: 6.

V is TRBV7-9 and J is TRBJ2-4, with 14 nucleotides matching TRBD2. V was pared by 5 bases and J by 5 bases, with 8 bases of the junction left unmatched. The CDR3 contains 17 residues. Germline V gene sequence: CDR1 SEHNR, CDR2 FQNEAQ (reference sequence). The CDR3 DNA is TGTGCCAGCAGCAGAGGGACTAGCGGGAGTCGGGAAAACATTCAGTACTTC. Translation gives CASSRGTSGSRENIQYF.

This chain connects TRBV27 to TRBJ2-5, with unresolved D. Per germline, CDR1 MNHEY and CDR2 SMNVEV (reference sequence). This CDR3 comprises 15 residues. V lost 4 bases and J lost 5, with 17 bases in between. CDR3 region: CASSSSTPAMETQYF. The DNA of the CDR3 is TGTGCCAGCAGTTCATCGACTCCAGCGATGGAGACCCAGTACTTC.

The J gene is TRBJ2-2, the V gene TRBV30; D ambiguous. The germline V and J ends were trimmed by 0 bases and 7 bases, with 9 bases remaining between them. Germline lookup yields CDR1 GTSNPN and CDR2 SVGIG (reference sequence). The CDR3 length is 13 residues. The CDR3 reads CAWSVRSRGELFF. CDR3 bases: TGTGCCTGGAGTGTACGATCCCGCGGGGAGCTGTTTTTT.